What follows describes a single TCR beta chain. Participants were placed into cohorts based on the clinical history they reported. This sample was included in a study of blood T cell repertoires in COVID-19. Background on the study: There were acute and convalescent COVID-19 samples, and they came from the United States, Italy and Spain. The cDNA or gDNA used as material had been derived from T cells, B-cell-depleted T cells, or PBMCs.

Trimming took 6 bases from V and 12 from J, leaving 12 bases between them. The CDR3 extends over 11 amino acids. Germline V lookup: CDR1 MDHEN, CDR2 SYDVKM. The assay was immunoSEQ multiplex PCR, and TCRdb's table has in-frame clones only and misses some. The sample includes roughly 300,000 clones, about 93% of them seen just once. The specimen sequenced was PBMCs or T cells enriched from blood (not recorded which). The V call is TRBV28, the J call TRBJ2-1; possible D gene TRBD2, 6 bases. The receptor comes from a woman in her thirties who had recovered from COVID-19. CDR3: CASSGWGGQFF. CDR3 DNA: TGTGCCAGCAGCGGCTGGGGAGGGCAGTTCTTC.